The 29 T cell receptor beta chains below all came from one sample that was sequenced in a study of blood T cell repertoires in COVID-19. The protocol was immunoSEQ multiplex PCR, while the TCRdb copy is restricted to in-frame clones and leaves out a portion. The profile shows some 100,000 clones, roughly nine tenths of them singletons. The sample taken for sequencing was peripheral blood. These receptors were taken from a man aged 55 to 70 with acute or convalescent COVID-19.

The chain joins TRBV14 to TRBJ1-1; 7 bases match TRBD1. Trimming removed 4 bases from V and 5 bases from J; junction bases left unmatched: 10. The length of the CDR3 is 15 residues. Germline loops: CDR1 SGHDN, CDR2 FVKESK. As DNA, the CDR3 is TGTGCCAGCAGCCCAAGTGCAGGGGGAGGAACTGAAGCTTTCTTT. This gives the protein CASSPSAGGGTEAFF.

In its sample, this clone was seen once. This chain links TRBV3-1 (or the pseudogene TRBV3-2) with TRBJ2-7, with 15 nucleotides matching TRBD2. The CDR3 is 17 residues long. V was clipped by 5 bases and J by 3 bases; unmatched bases: 8. From germline, CDR1 is LGHDT and CDR2 YNNKEL (reference sequence). This CDR3 reads CASSKGLAGGIHYEQYF. In DNA form, the CDR3 reads TGTGCCAGCAGCAAAGGACTAGCGGGAGGGATACACTACGAGCAGTACTTC.

The chain carries TRBV6-6 and TRBJ1-5; TRBD1 matches 8 bases. The CDR3 runs 14 residues. J lost 6 bases, V lost 5 bases, and 6 bases had no gene match. Germline V gives CDR1 MNHNY, CDR2 SVGAGI (reference sequence). The CDR3 nucleotides are TGTGCCAGCAGTCCTCAGGGGGCGAGTCAGCCCCAGCATTTT. Amino acid sequence: CASSPQGASQPQHF.

The chain combines TRBV14 with TRBJ2-1; TRBD1 might be the D (6 bases). The CDR3 runs to 14 residues. CDR1 and CDR2 from the germline V gene are SGHDN and FVKESK. Trimming shortened V by 0 bases and J by 7 bases, and 10 bases separated the two germline ends. In DNA form, the CDR3 reads TGTGCCAGCAGCCAAGAGGGGGCCAGAAATGAGCAGTTCTTC. It encodes CASSQEGARNEQFF.

The chain links TRBV4-1 to TRBJ1-3; D is uncertain. Germline CDR1 reads MGHRA; CDR2 reads YSYEKL. The CDR3 consists of 15 residues. With 3 bases removed from V and 0 bases from J, the gap between germline ends came to 9 bases. The CDR3 DNA is TGCGCCAGCAGCCAGGCGGGATACTCTGGAAACACCATATATTTT. This translates into CASSQAGYSGNTIYF.

The rearrangement joins TRBV24-1 to TRBJ2-5; D is perhaps TRBD2 (6 bases). V gave up 10 bases and J gave up 3 bases, with 14 bases separating them. The germline gives CDR1 KGHDR, CDR2 SFDVKD. The length of the CDR3 is 13 residues. The CDR3 loop is CATGDSHKETQYF. CDR3 bases: TGTGCCACTGGGGACTCACACAAAGAGACCCAGTACTTC.

The chain combines TRBV12-3 or TRBV12-4 with TRBJ2-5; tentatively, D is TRBD1 (6 bases). This CDR3 contains 13 residues. Trimming left V 6 bases short and J 4 bases short, with 12 bases between. The CDR3 sequence: CASSSRGGETQYF. The DNA of the CDR3 is TGTGCCAGCAGCTCCAGGGGCGGAGAGACCCAGTACTTC.

V gene TRBV7-9 combines with J gene TRBJ2-5; D possibly corresponds to TRBD2 (6 bases). Trimming cost V 3 bases and J 10 bases, with 12 bases left between them. Germline V lookup: CDR1 SEHNR, CDR2 FQNEAQ (reference sequence). This CDR3 region has 12 residues. This CDR3 reads CASSFGMGGQYF. The CDR3 bases are TGTGCCAGCAGCTTCGGGATGGGGGGCCAGTACTTC.

The V gene is TRBV19, the J gene TRBJ2-2; maybe TRBD1 (6 bases). The germline V gene has CDR1 LNHDA and CDR2 SQIVND (reference sequence). CDR3 length equals 15 residues. Deletions cut 6 bases from V and 3 bases from J, with 14 bases between. CDR3 coding DNA: TGTGCCAGTAGAACAGGGCTCCTGGACACCGGGGAGCTGTTTTTT. Translated: CASRTGLLDTGELFF.

This sequence joins TRBV5-4 and TRBJ1-1; D may be TRBD1 (6 bases). Germline V gene lookup returns CDR1 SGHNT and CDR2 YYREEE (reference sequence). CDR3 size: 19 residues. Trimming pared 3 bases from V and 0 bases from J, leaving 24 bases between. The CDR3 DNA follows: TGTGCCAGCAGCTCCCCCGGGGTCGGGGGGCGGGGGATGAACACTGAAGCTTTCTTT. Protein product: CASSSPGVGGRGMNTEAFF.

The chain links TRBV19 to TRBJ2-2, with TRBD2 matching over 9 bases. The CDR3 has 17 amino acids. Germline V gives CDR1 LNHDA, CDR2 SQIVND (reference sequence). The J segment lost 2 bases and the V segment lost 8 bases, leaving 12 bases of the junction unmatched. The CDR3 is CASVGLVAGVNTGELFF. CDR3 DNA: TGTGCCAGTGTTGGTCTAGTAGCGGGAGTAAACACCGGGGAGCTGTTTTTT.

This clone was counted a single time. The rearrangement links TRBV9 to TRBJ2-3; 14 bases align to TRBD2. V was pared by 4 bases and J by 6 bases, with 7 bases of the junction left unmatched. The CDR3 has 16 amino acids. Germline V gene lookup returns CDR1 SGDLS and CDR2 YYNGEE. In DNA, the CDR3 is TGTGCCAGCAGCCTGGGACTAGCGGGGGAGACGGATACGCAGTATTTT. Its protein product is CASSLGLAGETDTQYF.

This clone was counted once. This chain connects TRBV28 to TRBJ1-2; D unresolved. Germline CDR1 is MDHEN and CDR2 is SYDVKM. The CDR3 length is 15 residues. The ends were cut back, 5 bases at V and 7 bases at J, with 20 bases in the middle. The CDR3, as DNA: TGTGCCAGCAGTATCCCATCATTGAGCTGGGCTGGCTACACCTTC. This translates into CASSIPSLSWAGYTF.

The V call is TRBV28, the J call TRBJ1-3, with D perhaps matching TRBD1 (6 bases). Germline CDR1 MDHEN, CDR2 SYDVKM. The CDR3 totals 14 residues. Trimming shortened V by 2 bases and J by 6 bases, and 11 bases separated the two germline ends. The CDR3 DNA follows: TGTGCCAGCAGTTTAACAGGGACCGAAAACACCATATATTTT. Encoded protein: CASSLTGTENTIYF.

This chain links TRBV27 with TRBJ2-2; possibly TRBD1 for D (6 bases). Trimming cost V 2 bases and J 4 bases, with 8 bases left between them. The germline gives CDR1 MNHEY, CDR2 SMNVEV (reference sequence). The CDR3 is made up of 14 amino acids. The DNA for the CDR3 is TGTGCCAGCAGTTTAATAGGGGGCACCGGGGAGCTGTTTTTT. This encodes CASSLIGGTGELFF.

The gene calls are TRBV4-2 and TRBJ2-7, with 10 bases identical to TRBD2. Germline V lookup: CDR1 LGHNA, CDR2 YNFKEQ. Trimming removed 1 base from V and 4 bases from J; junction bases left unmatched: 22. The CDR3 is made up of 21 amino acids. DNA of the CDR3: TGTGCCAGCAGCCAAGGACTAGCGGGTAACTTTTTTCGTCGCGGGACTTACGAGCAGTACTTC. Translating it yields CASSQGLAGNFFRRGTYEQYF.

The chain links TRBV27 to TRBJ1-6; no clear D gene. V was pared by 2 bases and J by 9 bases, with 11 bases between. The CDR3 sequence is 14 residues long. The V gene's germline CDR1 is MNHEY and CDR2 SMNVEV (reference sequence). As DNA, the CDR3 is TGTGCCAGCAGTTTAGGAGCAGAGGGTTCACCCCTCCACTTT. This gives the protein CASSLGAEGSPLHF.

The chain links TRBV11-3 to TRBJ1-6; D is perhaps TRBD1 (5 bases). CDR1 is SGHNT and CDR2 is YENEEA in the germline V gene. The V gene lost 6 bases and the J gene lost 7 bases, with 19 bases spanning the gap. The CDR3 consists of 16 residues. The CDR3 here is CASRLTWGEKNSPLHF. In DNA form, the CDR3 reads TGTGCCAGCAGGCTCACCTGGGGGGAGAAGAATTCACCCCTCCACTTT.

The chain uses TRBV28 and TRBJ2-7, with 13 bases that match TRBD2. Trimming removed 3 bases from V and 1 base from J; junction bases left unmatched: 9. The CDR3 has 18 amino acids. The germline V gene encodes CDR1 MDHEN and CDR2 SYDVKM. CDR3 DNA sequence: TGTGCCAGCAGTTTCCGTCCCGGGACTAGCGGGACTTCCTACGAGCAGTACGTC. This gives the protein CASSFRPGTSGTSYEQYV.

In its sample, this clone was seen once. The chain combines TRBV18 with TRBJ2-7, with a possible D match to TRBD1 (5 bases). The CDR3 is 12 amino acids. V was trimmed by 3 bases and J by 3 bases, leaving 6 bases between them. Germline assignment: CDR1 KGHSH and CDR2 LQKENI. The CDR3 loop reads CASSPTGYEQYV. The CDR3 region has the DNA TGTGCCAGCTCACCTACAGGCTACGAGCAGTACGTC.

This chain connects TRBV2 to TRBJ1-1; D perhaps matches TRBD1 (5 bases). The CDR3 length is 15 residues. Germline CDR1 SNHLY, CDR2 FYNNEI. The germline V and J ends were trimmed by 4 bases and 0 bases, with 12 bases remaining between them. CDR3 region: CASSGTTVLNTEAFF. The CDR3 region has the DNA TGTGCCAGCAGTGGAACGACAGTTTTGAACACTGAAGCTTTCTTT.

V and J are TRBV9 and TRBJ1-1; 7 bases match TRBD1. CDR1 is SGDLS, CDR2 YYNGEE, per germline. The junction had 10 bases not matched to a gene; V was cut back by 4 bases and J by 4 bases. This CDR3 contains 15 residues. The CDR3 is CASSPKDRAGTEAFF. The CDR3 DNA reads TGTGCCAGCAGCCCAAAAGACAGGGCTGGCACTGAAGCTTTCTTT.

CDR3 sequence: CASSEGRATYEQYF. CDR3 DNA: TGTGCCAGCAGTGAGGGCAGGGCTACCTACGAGCAGTACTTC. The chain joins TRBV6-1 to TRBJ2-7, with D tentatively TRBD1 (5 bases). V was shortened by 3 bases and J by 2 bases, with 11 bases between the two germline ends. Germline CDR1 and CDR2: MNHNS and SASEGT. The CDR3 is 14 residues long.

This chain's CDR3 is CASSERAGDNSPLHF. The DNA of the CDR3 is TGTGCCAGCAGTGAAAGGGCAGGGGATAATTCACCCCTCCACTTT. V gene TRBV2 combines with J gene TRBJ1-6; D might be TRBD1 (6 bases). The length of the CDR3 is 15 residues. V was pared by 2 bases and J by 5 bases, with 10 bases between. From germline, CDR1 is SNHLY and CDR2 FYNNEI.

The rearrangement uses TRBV9 and TRBJ2-1, with a possible D match to TRBD2 (6 bases). CDR3 length equals 14 residues. Trimming cost V 2 bases and J 6 bases, with 12 bases left between them. Germline lookup yields CDR1 SGDLS and CDR2 YYNGEE. CDR3 protein: CASSVRAGPNEQFF. In nucleotides, the CDR3 is TGTGCCAGCAGCGTTCGGGCGGGACCCAATGAGCAGTTCTTC. The variable domain in full, with the rest retrieved from reference TRBV9 and TRBJ2-1, is DSGVTQTPKHLITATGQRVTLRCSPRSGDLSVYWYQQSLDQGLQFLIQYYNGEERAKGNILERFSAQQFPDLHSELNLSSLELGDSALYFCASSVRAGPNEQFFGPGTRLTVL.

The chain has TRBV9 and TRBJ2-3; 12 nucleotides agree with TRBD2. The V gene's germline CDR1 is SGDLS and CDR2 YYNGEE. V shed 1 base and J 2 bases; nucleotides not matched to a gene: 8. The CDR3 contains 18 residues. This CDR3 is CASSVKDRLAGVTDTQYF. In DNA form, the CDR3 reads TGTGCCAGCAGCGTAAAAGACAGACTAGCGGGAGTCACAGATACGCAGTATTTT.

This chain connects TRBV5-1 to TRBJ1-3; perhaps TRBD1 as D (5 bases). In germline, CDR1 is SGHRS, CDR2 YFSETQ. V was trimmed by 0 bases and J by 4 bases, leaving 5 bases between them. The CDR3 contains 13 residues. CDR3 DNA: TGCGCCAGCAGCTTGGGACAGGGAAACACCATATATTTT. Residues: CASSLGQGNTIYF.

The rearrangement joins TRBV2 to TRBJ2-3; 7 nucleotides align to TRBD1. CDR1 SNHLY and CDR2 FYNNEI come from the germline V gene. This CDR3 region has 15 residues. V trimming: 6 bases; J trimming: 5 bases; junction bases outside the gene matches: 11. The CDR3 loop reads CASRADRVRRDTQYF. CDR3 DNA sequence: TGTGCCAGCAGGGCAGACAGGGTTAGGAGAGATACGCAGTATTTT.

The rearrangement uses TRBV19 and TRBJ2-6; D may be TRBD1 (5 bases). V was cut by 8 bases and J by 2 bases, with 16 bases left in between. The CDR3 is made up of 16 amino acids. In germline, CDR1 is LNHDA, CDR2 SQIVND (reference sequence). The CDR3 coding sequence is TGTGCCAGTTCAACTCAAGGGGCCCCTGGGGCCAACGTCCTGACTTTC. Protein: CASSTQGAPGANVLTF.